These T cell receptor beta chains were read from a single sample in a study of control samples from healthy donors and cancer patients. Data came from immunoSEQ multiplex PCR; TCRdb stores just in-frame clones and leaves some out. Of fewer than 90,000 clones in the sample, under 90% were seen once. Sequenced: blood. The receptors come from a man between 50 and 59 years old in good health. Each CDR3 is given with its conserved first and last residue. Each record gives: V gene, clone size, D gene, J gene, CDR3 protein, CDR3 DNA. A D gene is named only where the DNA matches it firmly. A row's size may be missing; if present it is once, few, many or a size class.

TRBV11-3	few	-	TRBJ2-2	CASSIARNTGELFF	TGTGCCAGCAGCATCGCAAGAAACACCGGGGAGCTGTTTTTT
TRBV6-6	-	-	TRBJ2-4	CASSYKEGGWQNIQYF	TGTGCCAGCAGTTACAAGGAGGGTGGGTGGCAAAACATTCAGTACTTC
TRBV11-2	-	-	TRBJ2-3	CASSSIRGVVDTQYF	TGTGCCAGCAGCTCTATAAGGGGGGTGGTAGATACGCAGTATTTT
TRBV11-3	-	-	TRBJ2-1	CASSFFLWRGNYNEQFF	TGTGCCAGCAGCTTTTTCTTATGGCGGGGAAACTACAATGAGCAGTTCTTC
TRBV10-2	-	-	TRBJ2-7	CASSDQPDLDGSEQYF	TGCGCCAGCAGTGACCAACCCGACTTGGACGGTTCCGAGCAGTACTTC
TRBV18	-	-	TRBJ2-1	CASSPYGKGDEQFF	TGTGCCAGCTCACCATACGGAAAGGGGGATGAGCAGTTCTTC
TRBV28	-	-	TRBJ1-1	CASSLRPTNTEAFF	TGTGCCAGCAGTTTAAGGCCTACGAACACTGAAGCTTTCTTT
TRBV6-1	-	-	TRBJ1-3	CASSEDWVSGNTIYF	TGTGCCAGCAGTGAAGATTGGGTCTCTGGAAACACCATATATTTT
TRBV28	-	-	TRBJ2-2	CASSRRGSTGELFF	TGTGCCAGCAGTCGCAGGGGTTCAACCGGGGAGCTGTTTTTT
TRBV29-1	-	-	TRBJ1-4	CSARPVATNEKLFF	TGCAGCGCCCGCCCAGTGGCAACTAATGAAAAACTGTTTTTT
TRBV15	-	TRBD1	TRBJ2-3	CATSQRQGTDTQYF	TGTGCCACCAGCCAAAGACAGGGAACAGATACGCAGTATTTT
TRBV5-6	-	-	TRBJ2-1	CASSYQTRFGNEQFF	TGTGCCAGCAGCTACCAGACTAGGTTTGGCAATGAGCAGTTCTTC
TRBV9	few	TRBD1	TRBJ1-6	CASSAGGMTPLHF	TGTGCCAGCAGCGCAGGGGGCATGACACCCCTCCACTTT
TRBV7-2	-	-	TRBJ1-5	CASSQARGKSQPQHF	TGTGCCAGCAGCCAAGCAAGGGGTAAGAGTCAGCCCCAGCATTTT
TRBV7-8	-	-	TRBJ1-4	CASSKLLGANEKLFF	TGTGCCAGCAGCAAGCTCTTGGGGGCCAATGAAAAACTGTTTTTT
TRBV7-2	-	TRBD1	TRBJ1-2	CASSLRPGTGAGYTF	TGTGCCAGCAGCTTAAGGCCGGGGACAGGGGCTGGCTACACCTTC
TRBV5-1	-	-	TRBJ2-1	CASSLTPRVGSYNEQFF	TGCGCCAGCAGCTTGACCCCGAGGGTCGGCTCCTACAATGAGCAGTTCTTC
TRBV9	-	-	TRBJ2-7	CASSGERDEQYF	TGTGCCAGCAGCGGGGAACGCGACGAGCAGTACTTC
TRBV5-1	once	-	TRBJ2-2	CASSFGPSTGELFF	TGCGCCAGCAGCTTTGGGCCGAGCACCGGGGAGCTGTTTTTT
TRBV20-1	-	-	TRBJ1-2	CSAGAGLSYTF	TGCAGTGCGGGGGCGGGTCTTAGCTACACCTTC
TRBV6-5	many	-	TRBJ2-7	CASTAGSYEQYF	TGTGCCAGCACCGCGGGTAGCTACGAGCAGTACTTC
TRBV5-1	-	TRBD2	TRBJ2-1	CASSTWNGGGEQFF	TGCGCCAGCAGCACATGGAATGGCGGGGGGGAACAGTTCTTC
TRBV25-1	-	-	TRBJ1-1	CASSPLMNTEAFF	TGTGCCAGCAGCCCCCTAATGAACACTGAAGCTTTCTTT